What follows are 21 T cell receptor beta chains derived from one specimen sequenced in a study of T cell responses to AZD1222 COVID-19 vaccine. Generated by immunoSEQ multiplex PCR, the TCRdb table keeps only in-frame clones and is missing some. The sample has 150,000 to 200,000 clones; more than 80% are singletons. Sequences were derived from peripheral blood, sampled 28 days after the second dose of the MenACWY control vaccine. Every receptor here comes from an adult who received the MenACWY meningococcal vaccine as a control.

The rearrangement joins TRBV18 to TRBJ1-2; a weak D match, TRBD1 (6 bases). The CDR3 contains 15 residues. CDR1 and CDR2 (germline): KGHSH, LQKENI. V lost 2 bases and J lost 8, with 18 bases in between. CDR3 region: CASSPVGGTSEGYTF. The CDR3 DNA follows: TGTGCCAGCTCACCAGTTGGAGGGACATCGGAGGGCTACACCTTC.

J is TRBJ2-7 and V is TRBV12-3 or TRBV12-4; 8 nucleotides agree with TRBD1. The CDR3 consists of 13 residues. V lost 3 bases, J lost 9 bases, and 7 bases stayed unmatched. In DNA, the CDR3 is TGTGCCAGCAGTTTGGGGCAGGGGGCCGCGCAGTACTTC. Protein sequence: CASSLGQGAAQYF.

The genes are TRBV4-1 and TRBJ1-2; 9 nucleotides agree with TRBD1. CDR3 length: 16 residues. V shed 0 bases, J shed 2 bases, and the junction held 4 bases outside the gene matches. Germline CDR1 MGHRA, CDR2 YSYEKL. Here the CDR3 reads CASSQEGTGTNYGYTF. The CDR3 DNA sequence: TGCGCCAGCAGCCAAGAGGGGACAGGGACCAACTATGGCTACACCTTC.

The gene calls are TRBV11-2 and TRBJ2-1; D is uncertain. Germline V gene data show CDR1 as SGHAT and CDR2 as FQNNGV. V lost 0 bases, J lost 9 bases, and 12 bases lay in between. This CDR3 is built from 14 residues. CDR3 amino acids: CASSLDGSWAEQFF. Written as DNA, the CDR3 is TGTGCCAGCAGCTTAGATGGGTCCTGGGCTGAGCAGTTCTTC.

The chain is built from TRBV3-1 (or the pseudogene TRBV3-2) and TRBJ1-4; D remains unclear. The CDR3 has 11 residues. V shed 6 bases and J shed 8 bases, with 7 bases lying between them. Germline CDR1 is LGHDT and CDR2 is YNNKEL (reference sequence). This CDR3 is CASRRGEKLFF. Here the CDR3 DNA reads TGTGCCAGCAGAAGAGGGGAAAAACTGTTTTTT.

The chain carries TRBV28 and TRBJ2-7; D not certain. Trimming stripped 3 bases from V and 2 bases from J, with 14 bases between. Germline CDR1 reads MDHEN; CDR2 reads SYDVKM. The CDR3 is 15 amino acids. This CDR3 is CASSFGDLYTYEQYF. DNA of the CDR3: TGTGCCAGCAGTTTTGGCGACCTCTACACCTACGAGCAGTACTTC. Using reference TRBV28 and TRBJ2-7 for the parts outside the CDR3, the full variable domain is DVKVTQSSRYLVKRTGEKVFLECVQDMDHENMFWYRQDPGLGLRLIYFSYDVKMKEKGDIPEGYSVSREKKERFSLILESASTNQTSMYLCASSFGDLYTYEQYFGPGTRLTVT.

This chain joins TRBV6-2 or TRBV6-3 and TRBJ1-1; D uncertain. Germline assignment: CDR1 MNHEY and CDR2 SVGEGT. V lost 2 bases and J 5 bases, leaving 15 bases between the germline ends. The CDR3 covers 15 residues. For the CDR3, the DNA is TGTGCCAGCAGTTACGCGTTTGGGAGACCGACTGAAGCTTTCTTT. Amino acids: CASSYAFGRPTEAFF.

This chain connects TRBV7-2 to TRBJ1-4, with D uncertain. This CDR3 has 15 residues. The V and J ends lost 5 bases and 0 bases respectively, with 10 bases between them. Germline V gives CDR1 SGHTA, CDR2 FQGNSA. CDR3 in DNA: TGTGCCAGCAGCCCCGAACCAGCAACTAATGAAAAACTGTTTTTT. This codes for CASSPEPATNEKLFF. Full variable domain (outside the CDR3, taken from reference TRBV7-2 and TRBJ1-4): GAGVSQSPSNKVTEKGKDVELRCDPISGHTALYWYRQSLGQGLEFLIYFQGNSAPDKSGLPSDRFSAERTGGSVSTLTIQRTQQEDSAVYLCASSPEPATNEKLFFGSGTQLSVL.

The rearrangement joins TRBV15 to TRBJ2-7, with 9 bases identical to TRBD1. This CDR3 spans 15 amino acids. Germline CDR1 and CDR2: LNHNV and YYDKDF (reference sequence). Losses at the gene ends were 1 base for V and 8 bases for J; bases not matched to a gene: 9. This CDR3 is CATSRANRGPEKQYF. The CDR3 DNA reads TGTGCCACCAGCAGAGCGAACAGGGGGCCTGAGAAGCAGTACTTC.

The chain uses TRBV28 and TRBJ1-4; D is unresolved. V lost 6 bases and J 2 bases, leaving 13 bases between the germline ends. The germline V gene encodes CDR1 MDHEN and CDR2 SYDVKM. The CDR3 loop spans 15 amino acids. CDR3 residues: CASRPRAATNEKLFF. CDR3 sequence (DNA): TGTGCCAGCAGACCCCGCGCGGCCACTAATGAAAAACTGTTTTTT. Together with reference TRBV28 and TRBJ1-4, the CDR3 gives the full variable domain: DVKVTQSSRYLVKRTGEKVFLECVQDMDHENMFWYRQDPGLGLRLIYFSYDVKMKEKGDIPEGYSVSREKKERFSLILESASTNQTSMYLCASRPRAATNEKLFFGSGTQLSVL.

The chain has TRBV7-2 and TRBJ2-7, with unresolved D. The germline V gene encodes CDR1 SGHTA and CDR2 FQGNSA. The V gene lost 5 bases and the J gene lost 7 bases, with 9 bases spanning the gap. This CDR3 spans 11 amino acids. CDR3 DNA: TGTGCCAGCAGCGCCCCCCCAGAGCAGTACTTC. Amino acid sequence: CASSAPPEQYF. The full variable domain, its missing parts supplied by reference TRBV7-2 and TRBJ2-7, is GAGVSQSPSNKVTEKGKDVELRCDPISGHTALYWYRQSLGQGLEFLIYFQGNSAPDKSGLPSDRFSAERTGGSVSTLTIQRTQQEDSAVYLCASSAPPEQYFGPGTRLTVT.

The chain is built from TRBV29-1 and TRBJ2-1; 10 bases agree with TRBD2. Trimming at V came to 7 bases and at J to 0 bases, leaving 18 bases not matched to a gene. Germline V gives CDR1 SQVTM, CDR2 ANQGSEA. This CDR3 has 19 amino acids. The CDR3 coding sequence is TGCAGCGCCAACACAGGGAGGGCTAGCGGGAGCCTCTCCTACAATGAGCAGTTCTTC. Its protein product is CSANTGRASGSLSYNEQFF.

The chain combines TRBV28 with TRBJ1-4; 7 positions agree with TRBD1. Germline CDR1 MDHEN, CDR2 SYDVKM. The CDR3 runs to 12 residues. Unmatched junction bases numbered 4, after V lost 10 bases and J lost 5 bases. The CDR3 region has the DNA TGTGCCACCGGACAGGTGAATGAAAAACTGTTTTTT. This encodes CATGQVNEKLFF.

The CDR3 region is CAISRGLAGGSDTQYF. DNA for the CDR3: TGTGCCATCAGTAGAGGACTAGCGGGAGGGTCAGATACGCAGTATTTT. The chain uses TRBV10-3 and TRBJ2-3, with TRBD2 matching over 15 bases. CDR3 size: 16 residues. After removal of 5 bases from V and 4 bases from J, the junction contained 4 bases not matched to a gene. Germline V gene sequence: CDR1 ENHRY, CDR2 SYGVKD.

The chain has TRBV29-1 and TRBJ2-5; no reliable D call. Germline-derived CDR1 and CDR2 are SQVTM and ANQGSEA. Trimming took 8 bases from V and 5 from J, leaving 12 bases between them. The CDR3 totals 11 residues. Here the CDR3 DNA reads TGCAGCTCCCGGGCAAGGGAGACCCAGTACTTC. Translating gives CSSRARETQYF. The full variable domain, in which reference TRBV29-1 and TRBJ2-5 provide the parts outside the CDR3, is SAVISQKPSRDICQRGTSLTIQCQVDSQVTMMFWYRQQPGQSLTLIATANQGSEATYESGFVIDKFPISRPNLTFSTLTVSNMSPEDSSIYLCSSRARETQYFGPGTRLLVL.

The chain has TRBV13 and TRBJ1-2, with D possibly matching TRBD1 (5 bases). V dropped 2 bases and J dropped 4 bases, with 11 bases sitting between them. The germline gives CDR1 PRHDT, CDR2 FYEKMQ (reference sequence). CDR3 length equals 14 residues. The CDR3 region has the DNA TGTGCCAGCAGCTTAAAGAGGGGTGGCTATGGCTACACCTTC. It is translated as CASSLKRGGYGYTF.

V gene TRBV28 combines with J gene TRBJ2-3; D is unclear. CDR1 is MDHEN, CDR2 SYDVKM, per germline. V was cut by 0 bases and J by 2 bases, with 15 bases left in between. The CDR3 contains 17 residues. The DNA of the CDR3 is TGTGCCAGCAGTTTATGGGTCAAGACCGGATCCACAGATACGCAGTATTTT. Protein product: CASSLWVKTGSTDTQYF.

The chain is built from TRBV28 and TRBJ1-4; D may be TRBD1 (6 bases). Trimming stripped 6 bases from V and 5 bases from J, with 13 bases between. The CDR3 has 14 amino acids. Germline loops: CDR1 MDHEN, CDR2 SYDVKM. CDR3: CASSQQGQNEKLFF. As DNA, the CDR3 is TGTGCCAGCAGCCAACAGGGCCAAAATGAAAAACTGTTTTTT.

The CDR3 loop is CASSSTSGGANSPLHF. The CDR3 DNA sequence: TGCGCCAGCAGCTCCACCTCAGGGGGCGCTAATTCACCCCTCCACTTT. The V call is TRBV5-1, the J call TRBJ1-6, with 8 nucleotides matching TRBD1. CDR1 SGHRS and CDR2 YFSETQ come from the germline V gene. J gave up 6 bases and V 3 bases, and 8 bases lay outside the gene matches. This CDR3 is 16 amino acids long.

The chain combines TRBV7-2 with TRBJ2-2, with TRBD2 matching over 9 bases. CDR1 and CDR2 (germline): SGHTA, FQGNSA. The CDR3 runs 16 residues. The V segment lost 4 bases and the J segment 2 bases; nucleotides outside the gene matches: 5. Here the CDR3 DNA reads TGTGCCAGCAGCTGGGCGGGAGGGCCAAACACCGGGGAGCTGTTTTTT. Translating gives CASSWAGGPNTGELFF.

This chain links TRBV6-6 with TRBJ1-1; unclear D gene. The germline V gene encodes CDR1 MNHNY and CDR2 SVGAGI (reference sequence). Trimming shortened V by 5 bases and J by 4 bases, and 14 bases separated the two germline ends. The CDR3 sequence is 14 residues long. The chain's CDR3 is CASSPGSLSTEAFF. The CDR3 DNA reads as TGTGCCAGCAGTCCGGGTTCATTAAGCACTGAAGCTTTCTTT.